These 30 T cell receptor beta chains were sequenced from one sample in a study of shared clonotypes between healthy human individuals. TCRdb's copy holds only in-frame clones and misses some; the assay was immunoSEQ multiplex PCR. The sample consists of millions of clones, 80% to 95% of them appearing once. The sequenced sample consisted of naive CD4+ T cells from PBMCs. Subset denoted: CD45RA+ positively selected. These receptors all stem from a young man in good health. Some clones in this sample may be carry-over from other donors' samples.

This chain links TRBV18 with TRBJ2-1; D is possibly TRBD2 (6 bases). Germline values: CDR1 KGHSH, CDR2 LQKENI. The length of the CDR3 is 17 residues. The ends were cut back, 8 bases at V and 9 bases at J, with 29 bases in the middle. The CDR3 protein is CASERPSVGRIGGEQFF. CDR3 DNA sequence: TGTGCCAGCGAGAGGCCCTCGGTGGGGAGGATCGGGGGTGAGCAGTTCTTC.

V is TRBV28 and J is TRBJ1-2; 9 positions agree with TRBD1. Unmatched junction bases numbered 4, after V lost 5 bases and J lost 6 bases. The V gene's germline CDR1 is MDHEN and CDR2 SYDVKM. The CDR3 consists of 13 residues. CDR3 amino acids: CASSNRGHNGYTF. The DNA of the CDR3 is TGTGCCAGCAGTAACAGGGGGCACAATGGCTACACCTTC.

The rearrangement joins TRBV14 to TRBJ2-3; no clear D. The CDR3 runs 15 residues. V dropped 5 bases and J dropped 2 bases, with 14 bases sitting between them. Germline V gene sequence: CDR1 SGHDN, CDR2 FVKESK. CDR3 nucleotides: TGTGCCAGCAGCAAGACAACAGTTAACACAGATACGCAGTATTTT. Translation: CASSKTTVNTDTQYF.

The chain links TRBV9 to TRBJ2-5, with D perhaps matching TRBD1 (6 bases). This CDR3 comprises 14 residues. V was shortened by 4 bases and J by 3 bases, with 13 bases between the two germline ends. Germline CDR1 reads SGDLS; CDR2 reads YYNGEE. The CDR3, as DNA: TGTGCCAGCAGCACTCGGACAGCTGAAGAGACCCAGTACTTC. It is translated as CASSTRTAEETQYF. Full variable domain (outside the CDR3, taken from reference TRBV9 and TRBJ2-5): DSGVTQTPKHLITATGQRVTLRCSPRSGDLSVYWYQQSLDQGLQFLIQYYNGEERAKGNILERFSAQQFPDLHSELNLSSLELGDSALYFCASSTRTAEETQYFGPGTRLLVL.

The chain combines TRBV13 with TRBJ2-3; 12 positions agree with TRBD2. This CDR3 has 16 amino acids. V lost 4 bases, J lost 4 bases, and 6 bases stayed unmatched. Germline-derived CDR1 and CDR2 are PRHDT and FYEKMQ (reference sequence). CDR3 loop: CASSSLTSGRSDTQYF. The CDR3 bases are TGTGCCAGCAGCTCCCTGACTAGCGGGAGATCAGATACGCAGTATTTT. Full variable domain (missing parts from reference TRBV13 and TRBJ2-3): AAGVIQSPRHLIKEKRETATLKCYPIPRHDTVYWYQQGPGQDPQFLISFYEKMQSDKGSIPDRFSAQQFSDYHSELNMSSLELGDSALYFCASSSLTSGRSDTQYFGPGTRLTVL.

The chain combines TRBV7-7 with TRBJ2-5, with D perhaps matching TRBD1 or TRBD2 (5 bases each). The CDR3 loop spans 14 amino acids. Germline V gives CDR1 SSHAT, CDR2 FNYEAQ (reference sequence). Deletions cut 4 bases from V and 5 bases from J, with 14 bases between. Written as DNA, the CDR3 is TGTGCCAGCAGCTATCAGGGAGTTGAGGAGACCCAGTACTTC. Translation gives CASSYQGVEETQYF.

Only one count was recorded for this clone. The CDR3 region has the DNA TGCGCCAGCAGCCAAGTCCGTTCTGGACTCCTACAGGGGGAATATCTGTACTTC. Translated, it gives CASSQVRSGLLQGEYLYF. The chain combines TRBV4-1 with TRBJ2-4; 8 nucleotides line up with TRBD1. The CDR3 is 18 residues long. V lost 1 base, J lost 15 bases, and 23 bases stayed unmatched. Per the germline V gene, CDR1 is MGHRA and CDR2 is YSYEKL.

This clone was counted a few times. The V call is TRBV2, the J call TRBJ1-1; tentatively, D is TRBD1 (5 bases). The CDR3 is 15 residues long. V lost 7 bases and J 0 bases, leaving 15 bases between the germline ends. Germline V gene data show CDR1 as SNHLY and CDR2 as FYNNEI. The DNA for the CDR3 is TGTGCCAGCACTCAGGGTCTCCCTATGAACACTGAAGCTTTCTTT. Amino acid sequence: CASTQGLPMNTEAFF.

With regard to this clone: Different DNA sequences within this sample yield the same CDR3. V is TRBV29-1 and J is TRBJ2-7; TRBD1 agrees at 9 bases. Germline CDR1 reads SQVTM; CDR2 reads ANQGSEA. Trimming took 7 bases from V and 1 from J; bases not matched to a gene: 2. The CDR3 is 12 amino acids. CDR3 sequence: CSGGTGSYEQYF. The CDR3 DNA is TGCAGCGGCGGGACAGGGTCCTACGAGCAGTACTTC.

The chain uses TRBV2 and TRBJ2-7; tentative D call: TRBD2 (7 bases). There are 16 residues in the CDR3. Germline V lookup: CDR1 SNHLY, CDR2 FYNNEI. Between the trimmed V and J ends, which lost 8 bases and 6 bases, there was a span of 26 bases. The CDR3 sequence is CASGGGATYRGVEQYF. The CDR3 DNA reads as TGTGCCAGCGGCGGGGGAGCCACCTATAGGGGGGTCGAGCAGTACTTC.

V usage is TRBV5-1 and J usage is TRBJ1-4, with TRBD1 matching over 8 bases. The germline CDR1 and CDR2 sequences are SGHRS and YFSETQ. With V trimmed by 0 bases and J by 2 bases, 3 bases remained unmatched. CDR3 length: 16 residues. The CDR3, as DNA: TGCGCCAGCAGCTTGGGACAGGGGAGGACTAATGAAAAACTGTTTTTT. Translation: CASSLGQGRTNEKLFF.

This chain connects TRBV28 to TRBJ2-7; weak D call: TRBD2 (5 bases). V lost 7 bases and J 8 bases, leaving 18 bases between the germline ends. Germline CDR1 and CDR2: MDHEN and SYDVKM. The CDR3 is 13 residues long. The CDR3 region has the DNA TGTGCCAGCAAACCGGACTCGTATTTCCAGCAGTACTTC. Amino acids: CASKPDSYFQQYF.

V and J are TRBV6-1 and TRBJ2-2, with a weak D call TRBD2 (5 bases). The CDR3 extends over 13 amino acids. Looked up from germline, CDR1 is MNHNS and CDR2 is SASEGT. V shed 7 bases and J shed 5 bases, with 11 bases lying between them. CDR3 bases: TGTGCCAGCATGCCGCGAGGGACCGGGGAGCTGTTTTTT. It is translated as CASMPRGTGELFF.

This clone was picked up a small number of times. The J gene is TRBJ1-5, the V gene TRBV19; a possible D gene is TRBD1 (6 bases). Trimming removed 5 bases from V and 2 bases from J, with 19 bases in between. From germline, CDR1 is LNHDA and CDR2 SQIVND (reference sequence). This CDR3 has 17 residues. Here the CDR3 reads CASSYNRVGVGNQPQHF. The CDR3 nucleotides read TGTGCCAGTAGTTACAACAGGGTAGGAGTGGGCAATCAGCCCCAGCATTTT.

This chain joins TRBV18 and TRBJ2-3; no reliable D call. CDR3 length: 13 amino acids. In germline, CDR1 is KGHSH, CDR2 LQKENI. V was cut by 0 bases and J by 5 bases, with 6 bases left in between. CDR3 in amino acids: CASSPPALDTQYF. DNA of the CDR3: TGTGCCAGCTCACCACCGGCATTAGATACGCAGTATTTT.

V usage is TRBV15 and J usage is TRBJ2-1; 7 bases line up with TRBD2. In germline, CDR1 is LNHNV, CDR2 YYDKDF (reference sequence). This CDR3 contains 15 residues. With 1 base clipped from V and 4 bases from J, the junction kept 4 bases outside the gene matches. CDR3 residues: CATSRGGSRYNEQFF. The CDR3 DNA reads as TGTGCCACCAGCAGAGGCGGGAGTCGGTACAATGAGCAGTTCTTC.

The chain employs TRBV4-2 and TRBJ2-7; 10 positions agree with TRBD1. This CDR3 has 15 amino acids. Per the germline V gene, CDR1 is LGHNA and CDR2 is YNFKEQ. With 4 bases clipped from V and 1 base from J, the junction kept 4 bases outside the gene matches. Here the CDR3 DNA reads TGTGCCAGCAGCCCGCGGGACAGGGGTTCCTACGAGCAGTACTTC. Its protein is CASSPRDRGSYEQYF.

The table lists this clone with a count of one. V usage is TRBV7-8 and J usage is TRBJ2-7; no clear D gene. Trimming removed 1 base at V and 0 bases at J, with 10 bases between. Looked up from germline, CDR1 is SGHVS and CDR2 is FQNEAQ. There are 15 residues in the CDR3. CDR3 residues: CASSLEVRSSYEQYF. In nucleotides, the CDR3 is TGTGCCAGCAGCTTAGAGGTGCGTAGCTCCTACGAGCAGTACTTC.

The chain carries TRBV27 and TRBJ1-2; tentative D call: TRBD1 (6 bases). The CDR3 length is 15 residues. Trimming took off 2 bases at V and 5 bases at J, with 15 bases between the two ends. Germline V gives CDR1 MNHEY, CDR2 SMNVEV (reference sequence). CDR3 protein: CASSLRQAGPYGYTF. The DNA of the CDR3 is TGTGCCAGCAGTTTAAGACAGGCCGGGCCGTATGGCTACACCTTC.

This clone was counted a single time. The chain combines TRBV14 with TRBJ1-1; D remains unclear. CDR3 length: 12 amino acids. The V end lost 3 bases, the J end lost 11 bases, and 13 bases lay between the germline ends. Germline CDR1 is SGHDN and CDR2 is FVKESK. The CDR3 DNA reads TGTGCCAGCAGCCAGGACTACAGAGTGGCTTTCTTT. Its protein product is CASSQDYRVAFF.

The V call is TRBV7-9, the J call TRBJ2-5, with TRBD1 identical over 8 bases. The J call could be wrong; TRBJ2-7 is a better fit for the DNA end. The CDR3 covers 14 residues. CDR1 SEHNR and CDR2 FQNEAQ come from the germline V gene (reference sequence). In DNA, the CDR3 is TGTGCCAGCAGCCCGCGGGACAGGTCGTACGAGCAGTACTTC. Protein: CASSPRDRSYEQYF.

The gene calls are TRBV11-2 and TRBJ1-2, with a possible D match to TRBD1 (5 bases). V dropped 1 base and J dropped 4 bases, with 13 bases sitting between them. CDR1 is SGHAT, CDR2 FQNNGV, per germline. CDR3 size: 15 residues. The CDR3 sequence: CASSLAQRGSYGYTF. CDR3 DNA sequence: TGTGCCAGCAGCTTAGCCCAAAGGGGTTCCTATGGCTACACCTTC.

V gene TRBV4-2 combines with J gene TRBJ2-1, with TRBD2 matching 9 bases. CDR1 LGHNA and CDR2 YNFKEQ come from the germline V gene. V shed 3 bases, J shed 8 bases, and the junction held 20 bases outside the gene matches. The CDR3 loop spans 19 amino acids. This chain's CDR3 is CASSQDTAAGGPHLDEQFF. The CDR3 bases are TGTGCCAGCAGCCAGGATACAGCGGCGGGAGGGCCTCACTTGGATGAGCAGTTCTTC.

The chain's CDR3 is CATSSPPGGQPIGEKLFF. The DNA of the CDR3 is TGTGCCACCAGCAGCCCTCCCGGTGGGCAGCCCATTGGAGAAAAACTGTTTTTT. This chain links TRBV15 with TRBJ1-4; D is ambiguous. This CDR3 region has 18 residues. Per the germline V gene, CDR1 is LNHNV and CDR2 is YYDKDF (reference sequence). V was trimmed by 3 bases and J by 8 bases, leaving 25 bases between them.

V is TRBV2 and J is TRBJ1-2, with no clear D. The CDR3 loop spans 12 amino acids. The germline V gene encodes CDR1 SNHLY and CDR2 FYNNEI. Trimming removed 7 bases from V and 4 bases from J, with 10 bases in between. The CDR3 bases are TGTGCCAGCATTGTGGTGGGCTATGGCTACACCTTC. It encodes CASIVVGYGYTF.

V is TRBV7-3 and J is TRBJ1-2, with 7 bases identical to TRBD1. V lost 5 bases and J lost 4; bases outside the gene matches: 4. Germline V gene data show CDR1 as SGHTA and CDR2 as FQGTGA. The CDR3 is 13 amino acids. CDR3 in DNA: TGTGCCAGCAGCACAGGGGCCGGCTATGGCTACACCTTC. Protein product: CASSTGAGYGYTF.

V gene TRBV5-4 combines with J gene TRBJ2-5; 11 nucleotides align to TRBD2. The V gene end was trimmed by 4 bases and the J gene end by 1 base; junction bases not matched to a gene: 6. This CDR3 has 16 residues. Germline loops: CDR1 SGHNT, CDR2 YYREEE (reference sequence). DNA of the CDR3: TGTGCCAGCAGCACGACTAGCGGGGCCGGCCAAGAGACCCAGTACTTC. Protein: CASSTTSGAGQETQYF. Drawing the rest from reference TRBV5-4 and TRBJ2-5, the complete variable domain is ETGVTQSPTHLIKTRGQQVTLRCSSQSGHNTVSWYQQALGQGPQFIFQYYREEENGRGNFPPRFSGLQFPNYSSELNVNALELDDSALYLCASSTTSGAGQETQYFGPGTRLLVL.

This clone was observed a handful of times. The chain carries TRBV7-8 and TRBJ2-3; 10 bases are a match to TRBD2. The CDR3 runs to 18 residues. V dropped 1 base and J dropped 4; count of bases not matched to a gene: 11. Germline values: CDR1 SGHVS, CDR2 FQNEAQ. The CDR3, as DNA: TGTGCCAGCAGCTTAGGTTCTTTTAGCGGGAGGTTCTCAGATACGCAGTATTTT. Amino acids: CASSLGSFSGRFSDTQYF.

The chain has TRBV4-1 and TRBJ2-7; 10 bases fit TRBD2. V lost 1 base, J lost 0 bases, and 6 bases stayed unmatched. This CDR3 is built from 17 residues. Per germline, CDR1 MGHRA and CDR2 YSYEKL. CDR3 residues: CASSQGVAGGNSYEQYF. Written as DNA, the CDR3 is TGCGCCAGCAGCCAAGGGGTAGCGGGAGGTAACTCCTACGAGCAGTACTTC.

The chain recombines TRBV5-4 with TRBJ1-2, with D maybe TRBD1 (6 bases). The CDR3 extends over 15 amino acids. CDR1 and CDR2 (germline): SGHNT, YYREEE (reference sequence). V lost 0 bases and J 7 bases, leaving 16 bases between the germline ends. The DNA of the CDR3 is TGTGCCAGCAGCTTGGATGGGGGCGCGGAGTTTGGCTACACCTTC. This gives the protein CASSLDGGAEFGYTF.